Here is one TCR beta chain with its context. The data originate from a study of cytomegalovirus exposure and HLA in healthy donors. V lost 5 bases, J lost 7 bases, and 12 bases lay in between. The germline gives CDR1 LNHDA, CDR2 SQIVND (reference sequence). The CDR3 spans 12 residues. Primers included in the PCR were 60 Vbeta and 13 Jbeta primers. The repertoire was sequenced with immunoSEQ multiplex PCR; TCRdb's copy has only in-frame clones and lacks some. The sample holds some 51,000 clones. Sequenced: PBMCs. This clonotype was obtained from a man aged 35 to 55 in good health and CMV-seropositive. This sequence joins TRBV19 and TRBJ2-7, with D possibly matching TRBD2 (6 bases). The CDR3 region is CASSPRGLEQYF. CDR3 sequence (DNA): TGTGCCAGTAGTCCCCGGGGGTTGGAGCAGTACTTC.